The 23 T cell receptor beta chains presented below share a single source sample, sequenced in a study of blood T cell repertoires in COVID-19 (dated by TCRdb to between 2020 and 2021). Library preparation employed the immunoSEQ multiplex PCR assay. Drawn from immuneACCESS, this table holds only the in-frame rearrangements with V and J called that TCRdb kept. Clones are partly lost; checked studies trace under half to an unresolved V gene and leave the rest unexplained. The sample has fewer than 250,000 clones on record, around four fifths of them singletons. Over 1.5% of the sample belongs to the ten largest clones. Sample: peripheral blood. The receptor set was obtained from a woman older than 75 with acute or convalescent COVID-19.

The gene calls are TRBV5-1 and TRBJ2-1, with 8 bases fitting TRBD1. The CDR3 sequence is 15 residues long. The ends lost 4 bases at V and 1 base at J; junction bases unmatched: 4. Looked up from germline, CDR1 is SGHRS and CDR2 is YFSETQ. DNA for the CDR3: TGCGCCAGCAGCACCGACAGGGGATCCTACAATGAGCAGTTCTTC. As protein: CASSTDRGSYNEQFF.

V is TRBV28 and J is TRBJ2-7; 9 bases match TRBD2. Germline lookup yields CDR1 MDHEN and CDR2 SYDVKM. V trimming: 2 bases; J trimming: 2 bases; junction bases outside the gene matches: 10. This CDR3 has 17 residues. As DNA, the CDR3 is TGTGCCAGCAGTTTACTGGGGGCTAGCGGGGACCCCTACGAGCAGTACTTC. Translation gives CASSLLGASGDPYEQYF.

This chain uses TRBV9 with TRBJ2-7, with 8 bases that match TRBD1. The germline gives CDR1 SGDLS, CDR2 YYNGEE. There are 15 residues in the CDR3. The ends lost 0 bases at V and 3 bases at J; junction bases unmatched: 5. For the CDR3, the DNA is TGTGCCAGCAGCGTAGGTTTTGGACAGGGCTACGAGCAGTACTTC. As protein: CASSVGFGQGYEQYF.

V usage is TRBV19 and J usage is TRBJ1-1, with 11 bases fitting TRBD1. Germline V gives CDR1 LNHDA, CDR2 SQIVND (reference sequence). CDR3 length equals 12 residues. V lost 8 bases, J lost 8 bases, and 4 bases stayed unmatched. CDR3 nucleotides: TGTGCCAGTGACCGGGACAGGGGGGAAGCTTTCTTT. Protein: CASDRDRGEAFF.

The CDR3 sequence: CATSRGALATQETQYF. CDR3 sequence (DNA): TGTGCCACCAGCAGAGGGGCACTAGCGACTCAAGAGACCCAGTACTTC. The rearrangement joins TRBV15 to TRBJ2-5; the match to TRBD2 covers 7 bases. CDR3 length: 16 residues. Trimming took 1 base from V and 2 from J; bases not matched to a gene: 7. Per germline, CDR1 LNHNV and CDR2 YYDKDF (reference sequence).

The chain joins TRBV5-1 to TRBJ2-2, with 8 bases fitting TRBD2. The length of the CDR3 is 13 residues. V shed 5 bases and J 7 bases; nucleotides not matched to a gene: 4. The germline gives CDR1 SGHRS, CDR2 YFSETQ. The CDR3 loop reads CASRLLAVGELFF. The CDR3, as DNA: TGCGCCAGCAGGTTACTAGCGGTCGGGGAGCTGTTTTTT.

The chain is built from TRBV6-2 or TRBV6-3 and TRBJ1-1; D ambiguous. Trimming took off 5 bases at V and 4 bases at J, with 8 bases between the two ends. This CDR3 is 12 amino acids long. The germline CDR1 and CDR2 sequences are MNHEY and SVGEGT. CDR3: CASSARSTEAFF. In nucleotides, the CDR3 is TGTGCCAGCAGTGCTAGGAGCACTGAAGCTTTCTTT.

V is TRBV7-2 and J is TRBJ1-2, with a weak D call TRBD1 (5 bases). The germline V and J ends were trimmed by 1 base and 2 bases, with 8 bases remaining between them. This CDR3 comprises 14 residues. Germline CDR1 reads SGHTA; CDR2 reads FQGNSA. CDR3 nucleotides: TGTGCCAGCAGCTTAGATGGGGGGAACTATGGCTACACCTTC. Its translation is CASSLDGGNYGYTF.

The chain uses TRBV24-1 and TRBJ2-1; D unclear. Germline V CDR1 and CDR2: KGHDR, SFDVKD. The CDR3 contains 12 residues. V was clipped by 3 bases and J by 7 bases, with 6 bases between them. As DNA, the CDR3 is TGTGCCACCAGTGATAGCTGGAATGAGCAGTTCTTC. Translated: CATSDSWNEQFF.

The gene calls are TRBV5-6 and TRBJ2-5; TRBD1 agrees at 8 bases. J lost 1 base, V lost 1 base, and 6 bases had no gene match. CDR3 length: 16 residues. CDR1 and CDR2 from the germline V gene are SGHDT and YYEEEE. The CDR3 DNA follows: TGTGCCAGCAGCTTGTTGGGACAGGCTCTCCAAGAGACCCAGTACTTC. Translating it yields CASSLLGQALQETQYF.

This chain links TRBV12-3 or TRBV12-4 with TRBJ1-1; D is ambiguous. The V end was cut by 4 bases, the J end by 8 bases, with 14 bases between. This CDR3 is built from 13 residues. DNA for the CDR3: TGTGCCAGCAGTTGGCGGGCAAACGCCGAAGCTTTCTTT. Residues: CASSWRANAEAFF.

This chain joins TRBV12-5 and TRBJ1-1; D gene unclear. CDR1 and CDR2 (germline): LGHNT, FRNRAP. This CDR3 spans 13 amino acids. The V end lost 8 bases, the J end lost 0 bases, and 10 bases lay between the germline ends. The chain's CDR3 is CASQIQVNTEAFF. CDR3 sequence (DNA): TGTGCTAGTCAAATTCAGGTGAACACTGAAGCTTTCTTT.

The chain couples TRBV28 to TRBJ1-2, with a tentative D call TRBD1 (6 bases). The CDR3 length is 14 residues. The ends were cut back, 2 bases at V and 8 bases at J, with 15 bases in the middle. Germline V gene lookup returns CDR1 MDHEN and CDR2 SYDVKM. The CDR3 protein is CASSLNRDPRGYTF. For the CDR3, the DNA is TGTGCCAGCAGTTTAAACAGGGACCCCAGGGGCTACACCTTC.

The genes are TRBV7-6 and TRBJ2-1; 9 nucleotides align to TRBD2. J lost 4 bases, V lost 0 bases, and 10 bases had no gene match. The V gene's germline CDR1 is SGHVS and CDR2 FNYEAQ. There are 18 residues in the CDR3. CDR3 in DNA: TGTGCCAGCAGCTTAGCGGAGGGCGGTAGCGGGGGATACAATGAGCAGTTCTTC. Encoded protein: CASSLAEGGSGGYNEQFF.

This clone has only a few counts. This chain joins TRBV6-5 and TRBJ1-1; the D is unclear. This CDR3 is 14 amino acids long. V dropped 6 bases and J dropped 1 base, with 12 bases sitting between them. The V gene's germline CDR1 is MNHEY and CDR2 SVGAGI. The CDR3 sequence: CASRREETNTEAFF. The DNA for the CDR3 is TGTGCCAGCAGACGGGAGGAGACGAACACTGAAGCTTTCTTT.

In this sample, this clone turned up a few times. The chain carries TRBV7-2 and TRBJ1-1; D is uncertain. The CDR3 totals 11 residues. Germline loops: CDR1 SGHTA, CDR2 FQGNSA. V lost 2 bases to trimming and J lost 7 bases, with 5 bases between them. The CDR3 DNA sequence: TGTGCCAGCAGCTTACTCCGTGAAGCTTTCTTT. Translation: CASSLLREAFF.

This chain joins TRBV7-8 and TRBJ2-5, with 8 bases identical to TRBD2. This CDR3 contains 17 residues. The J segment lost 0 bases and the V segment lost 5 bases, leaving 11 bases of the junction unmatched. CDR1 and CDR2 (germline): SGHVS, FQNEAQ. CDR3 loop: CASSPPGGEADQETQYF. Written as DNA, the CDR3 is TGTGCCAGCAGCCCTCCCGGGGGGGAGGCCGACCAAGAGACCCAGTACTTC.

J is TRBJ2-1 and V is TRBV28; possibly TRBD2 for D (5 bases). CDR3 length equals 16 residues. Trimming took 10 bases from V and 5 from J, leaving 24 bases between them. Germline V gives CDR1 MDHEN, CDR2 SYDVKM. The CDR3 sequence: CATLSSLGPPNNEQFF. The CDR3, as DNA: TGTGCCACCCTATCCTCACTAGGGCCCCCGAACAATGAGCAGTTCTTC.

This chain joins TRBV18 and TRBJ1-1; D is possibly TRBD1 (5 bases). CDR1 is KGHSH and CDR2 is LQKENI in the germline V gene. The CDR3 length is 14 residues. The ends were cut back, 5 bases at V and 1 base at J, with 11 bases in the middle. CDR3 amino acids: CASSIGGRNTEAFF. As DNA, the CDR3 is TGTGCCAGCTCAATCGGGGGTAGGAACACTGAAGCTTTCTTT.

This clone was found a few times. The V call is TRBV11-3, the J call TRBJ2-2; D is possibly TRBD1 (5 bases). Trimming removed 5 bases at V and 6 bases at J, with 16 bases between. Per the germline V gene, CDR1 is SGHNT and CDR2 is YENEEA. This CDR3 region has 15 residues. CDR3 amino acids: CASSPYTGRAGELFF. CDR3 nucleotide sequence: TGTGCCAGCAGCCCTTACACAGGCCGGGCCGGGGAGCTGTTTTTT.

The chain recombines TRBV7-2 with TRBJ2-2, with 8 nucleotides matching TRBD1. The CDR3 is made up of 16 amino acids. The germline V gene encodes CDR1 SGHTA and CDR2 FQGNSA. J was trimmed by 8 bases and V by 6 bases; bases with no gene match: 14. The CDR3, as DNA: TGTGCCAGCAGTCGTAGAGGACAGGGAAATTATGGGGAGCTGTTTTTT. This gives the protein CASSRRGQGNYGELFF.

V and J are TRBV5-6 and TRBJ2-7, with 8 bases lining up with TRBD1. The V segment lost 4 bases and the J segment 4 bases; nucleotides outside the gene matches: 10. Germline lookup yields CDR1 SGHDT and CDR2 YYEEEE. The CDR3 consists of 15 residues. In DNA form, the CDR3 reads TGTGCCAGCAGCGAGGCCGGACAGGGATCGTACGAGCAGTACTTC. This codes for CASSEAGQGSYEQYF. Full variable domain (outside the CDR3, taken from reference TRBV5-6 and TRBJ2-7): DAGVTQSPTHLIKTRGQQVTLRCSPKSGHDTVSWYQQALGQGPQFIFQYYEEEERQRGNFPDRFSGHQFPNYSSELNVNALLLGDSALYLCASSEAGQGSYEQYFGPGTRLTVT.

The chain uses TRBV29-1 and TRBJ2-2, with 14 nucleotides matching TRBD2. Looked up from germline, CDR1 is SQVTM and CDR2 is ANQGSEA. The V segment lost 1 base and the J segment 6 bases; nucleotides outside the gene matches: 4. There are 16 residues in the CDR3. The CDR3 sequence is CSVEGLAGGLSGELFF. CDR3 DNA sequence: TGCAGCGTTGAAGGACTAGCGGGGGGGCTCTCCGGGGAGCTGTTTTTT.